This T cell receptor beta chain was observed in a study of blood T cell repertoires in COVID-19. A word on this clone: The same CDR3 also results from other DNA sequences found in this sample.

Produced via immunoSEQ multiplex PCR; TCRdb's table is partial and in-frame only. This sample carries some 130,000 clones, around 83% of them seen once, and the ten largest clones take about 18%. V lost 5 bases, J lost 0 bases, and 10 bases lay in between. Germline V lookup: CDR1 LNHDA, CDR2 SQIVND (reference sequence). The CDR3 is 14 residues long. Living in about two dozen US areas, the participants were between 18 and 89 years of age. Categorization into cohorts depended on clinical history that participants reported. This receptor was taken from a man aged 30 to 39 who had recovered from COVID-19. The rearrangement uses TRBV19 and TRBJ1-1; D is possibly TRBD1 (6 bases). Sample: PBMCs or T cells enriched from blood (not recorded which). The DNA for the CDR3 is TGTGCCAGTAGTGCACAGGGCATGAACACTGAAGCTTTCTTT. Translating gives CASSAQGMNTEAFF.